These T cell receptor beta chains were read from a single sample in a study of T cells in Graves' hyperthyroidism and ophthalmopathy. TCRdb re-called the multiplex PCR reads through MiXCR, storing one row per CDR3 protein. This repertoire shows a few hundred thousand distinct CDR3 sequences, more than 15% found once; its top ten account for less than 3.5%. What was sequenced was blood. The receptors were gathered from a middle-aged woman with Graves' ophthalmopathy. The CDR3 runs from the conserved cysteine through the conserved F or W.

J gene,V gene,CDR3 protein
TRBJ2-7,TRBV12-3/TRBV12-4,CASSPPGHTYEQYF
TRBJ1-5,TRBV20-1,CSARQNNQPQHF
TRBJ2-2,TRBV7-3,CASSLGGADTGELFF
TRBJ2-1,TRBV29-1,CSVDVSTGWNEQFF
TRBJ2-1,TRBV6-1,CASSGGLADYNEQFF
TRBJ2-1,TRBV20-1,CSARGGRSGGAYNEQFF
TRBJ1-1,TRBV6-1,CASSEPQTKIRAEAFF
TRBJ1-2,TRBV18,CASSPRTGQGNYGYTF
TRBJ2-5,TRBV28,CASSFPKQGGRYQETQYF
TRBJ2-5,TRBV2,CASSDETSRQETQYF
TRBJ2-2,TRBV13,CASSLRWASGTNTGELFF
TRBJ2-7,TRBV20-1,CSANPLASAAYEQYF
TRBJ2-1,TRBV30,CAWSALGHNEQFF
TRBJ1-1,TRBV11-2,CASSPTRHATFF
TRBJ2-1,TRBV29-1,CSVYSTASLSYNEQFF
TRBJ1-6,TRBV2,CASSSDTHNSPLHF
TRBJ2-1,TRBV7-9,CASRDREHNEQFF
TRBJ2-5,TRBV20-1,CSATSQGQADQETQYF
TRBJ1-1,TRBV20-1,CSAKGAGTEAFF
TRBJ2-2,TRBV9,CASSGSLSTGELFF
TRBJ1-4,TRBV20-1,CSARDPGRLNEKLFF
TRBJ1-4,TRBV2,CAGQGNGNEKLFF
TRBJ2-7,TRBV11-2,CATKDRGNEQYF
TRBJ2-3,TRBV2,CASTRGDTQYF
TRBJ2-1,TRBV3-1,CASSQATRSYNEQFF
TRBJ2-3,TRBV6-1,CASSEVGGVRTDTQYF
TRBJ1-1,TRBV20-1,CSADRGRRGGTEAFF
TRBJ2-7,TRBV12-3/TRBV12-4,CASSPGQGGYGQYF
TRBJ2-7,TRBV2,CASSEGYMSSYEQYF
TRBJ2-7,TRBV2,CASTADLTGVYEQYF
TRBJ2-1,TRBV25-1,CASSELTGVSYNEQFF
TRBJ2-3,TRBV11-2,CASSLNRDDTQYF
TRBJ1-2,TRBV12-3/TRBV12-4,CASSFPENPYGYTF
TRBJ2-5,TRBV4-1,CASSQVGTGKGDETQYF
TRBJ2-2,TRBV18,CASSPGSPNTGELFF
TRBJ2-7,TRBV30,CAWNLGGIYEQYF
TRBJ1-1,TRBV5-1,CASSFSTANTEAFF
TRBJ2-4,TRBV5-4,CASSLEQGGNIQYF
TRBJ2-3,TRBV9,CASSDPGLSARRGTDTQYF
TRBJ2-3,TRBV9,CASSVEATGGDTQYF
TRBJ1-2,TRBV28,CASSIGGQGSHYGYTF
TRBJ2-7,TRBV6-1,CASSLLAGESYEQYF